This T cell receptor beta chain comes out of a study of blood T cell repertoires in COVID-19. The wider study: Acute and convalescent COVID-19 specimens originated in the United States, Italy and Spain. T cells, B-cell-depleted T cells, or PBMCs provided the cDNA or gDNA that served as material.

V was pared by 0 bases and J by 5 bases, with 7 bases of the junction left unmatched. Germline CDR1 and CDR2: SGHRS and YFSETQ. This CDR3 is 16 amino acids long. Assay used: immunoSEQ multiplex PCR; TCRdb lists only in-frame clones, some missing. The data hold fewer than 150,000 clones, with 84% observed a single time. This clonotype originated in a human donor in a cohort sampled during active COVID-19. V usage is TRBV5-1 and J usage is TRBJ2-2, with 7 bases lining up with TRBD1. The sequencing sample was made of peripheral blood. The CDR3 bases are TGCGCCAGCAGCTTGGAGGGACAGCACTCTACCGGGGAGCTGTTTTTT. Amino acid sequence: CASSLEGQHSTGELFF.